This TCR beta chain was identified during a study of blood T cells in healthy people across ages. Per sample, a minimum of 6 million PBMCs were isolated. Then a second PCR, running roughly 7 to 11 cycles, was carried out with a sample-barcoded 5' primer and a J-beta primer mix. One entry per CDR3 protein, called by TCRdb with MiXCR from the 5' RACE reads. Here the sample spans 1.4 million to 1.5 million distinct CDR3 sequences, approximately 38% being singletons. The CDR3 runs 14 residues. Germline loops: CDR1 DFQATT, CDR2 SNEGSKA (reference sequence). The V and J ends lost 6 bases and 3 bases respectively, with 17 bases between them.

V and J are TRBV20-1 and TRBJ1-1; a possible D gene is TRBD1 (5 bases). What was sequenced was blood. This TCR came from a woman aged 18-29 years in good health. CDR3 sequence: CSARIGGRDTEAFF. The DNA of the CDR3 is TGCAGTGCCCGGATCGGGGGTAGGGACACTGAAGCTTTCTTT.